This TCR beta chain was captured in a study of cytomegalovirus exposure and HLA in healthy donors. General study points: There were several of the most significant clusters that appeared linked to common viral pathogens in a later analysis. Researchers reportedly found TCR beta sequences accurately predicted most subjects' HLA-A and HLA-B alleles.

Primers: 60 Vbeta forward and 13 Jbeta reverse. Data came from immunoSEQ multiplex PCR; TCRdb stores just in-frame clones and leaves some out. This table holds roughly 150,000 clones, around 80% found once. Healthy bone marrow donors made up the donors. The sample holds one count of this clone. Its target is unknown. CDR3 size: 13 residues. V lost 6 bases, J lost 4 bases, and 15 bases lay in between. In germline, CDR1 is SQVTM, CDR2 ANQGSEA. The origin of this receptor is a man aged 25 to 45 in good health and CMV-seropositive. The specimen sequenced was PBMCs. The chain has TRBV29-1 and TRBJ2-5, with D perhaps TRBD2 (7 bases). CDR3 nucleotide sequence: TGCAGCGTGGTAGGGGGGGTCACAGAGACCCAGTACTTC. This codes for CSVVGGVTETQYF.